The 4 T cell receptor beta chains presented below share a single source sample, sequenced in a study of cytomegalovirus exposure and HLA in healthy donors. PCR amplification relied on 60 Vbeta primers (plus 13 Jbeta primers). Sequencing was performed with immunoSEQ multiplex PCR; in TCRdb, only in-frame clones are kept and a portion is missing. This sample has more than 95,000 clones, with about 80% found just once. Sequencing was carried out using PBMCs. The receptors stem from a woman in her fifties or sixties in good health and CMV-seropositive.

The rearrangement links TRBV15 to TRBJ1-2, with 9 nucleotides matching TRBD1. V lost 5 bases and J lost 8; bases outside the gene matches: 12. Germline loops: CDR1 LNHNV, CDR2 YYDKDF (reference sequence). This CDR3 comprises 15 residues. The CDR3 region is CATSSQGANPRGYTF. The CDR3 region has the DNA TGTGCCACCAGCTCACAGGGGGCCAACCCCCGGGGCTACACCTTC. The full variable domain, its missing parts supplied by reference TRBV15 and TRBJ1-2, is DAMVIQNPRYQVTQFGKPVTLSCSQTLNHNVMYWYQQKSSQAPKLLFHYYDKDFNNEADTPDNFQSRRPNTSFCFLDIRSPGLGDTAMYLCATSSQGANPRGYTFGSGTRLTVV.

V is TRBV11-3 and J is TRBJ1-1; D is ambiguous. Trimming took off 4 bases at V and 11 bases at J, with 26 bases between the two ends. Germline V CDR1 and CDR2: SGHNT, YENEEA. The CDR3 contains 16 residues. DNA for the CDR3: TGTGCCAGCAGCTCGGATGAGGTAGCAGGCGCGGAGCGGGCTTTCTTT. Its protein product is CASSSDEVAGAERAFF.

This chain joins TRBV14 and TRBJ2-2, with 8 bases aligning to TRBD1. Trimming removed 5 bases from V and 0 bases from J; junction bases left unmatched: 5. Germline CDR1 and CDR2: SGHDN and FVKESK. The CDR3 is 16 amino acids. For the CDR3, the DNA is TGTGCCAGCAGCACACGGACAGGGACGAACACCGGGGAGCTGTTTTTT. Residues: CASSTRTGTNTGELFF. Looking up the rest from reference TRBV14 and TRBJ2-2 gives the full variable domain: EAGVTQFPSHSVIEKGQTVTLRCDPISGHDNLYWYRRVMGKEIKFLLHFVKESKQDESGMPNNRFLAERTGGTYSTLKVQPAELEDSGVYFCASSTRTGTNTGELFFGEGSRLTVL.

The chain links TRBV21-1 to TRBJ2-1; TRBD1 is taken as the D call from the table, unchecked against the DNA. TRBV21-1 is a pseudogene locus. The CDR3 contains 16 residues. In DNA form, the CDR3 reads TGTGCCAGCAGCAAAGCCAGGGCGATTTCCTACAATGAGCAGTTCTTC. The encoded protein is CASSKARAISYNEQFF.